The present entry profiles one TCR beta chain with its context. One entry per CDR3 protein, called by TCRdb with MiXCR from the PCR reads. The data contain tens of thousands of distinct CDR3 sequences, around 50% of them seen just once; the ten biggest clones take up 13% to 15%. The length of the CDR3 is 16 residues. The V segment lost 5 bases and the J segment 4 bases; nucleotides outside the gene matches: 11. Germline CDR1 is SGHTA and CDR2 is FQGTGA. The source of the sample is a study of CDR3 diversity in severe acne. The chain combines TRBV7-3 with TRBJ2-7; 10 bases map to TRBD1. Material for sequencing was blood. The sequence came from a male donor in good health, without acne. The CDR3 protein is CASSERSGTGAYEQYF. The CDR3 DNA reads TGTGCCAGCAGCGAAAGATCAGGGACAGGGGCTTACGAGCAGTACTTC. The entire variable domain, with the rest obtained from reference TRBV7-3 and TRBJ2-7, is as follows: GAGVSQTPSNKVTEKGKYVELRCDPISGHTALYWYRQSLGQGPEFLIYFQGTGAADDSGLPNDRFFAVRPEGSVSTLKIQRTERGDSAVYLCASSERSGTGAYEQYFGPGTRLTVT.